The TCR beta chain described here comes from a study of molecular identifiers for immune sequencing clone quantification. The germline V gene has CDR1 GTSNPN and CDR2 SVGIG (reference sequence). The CDR3 contains 14 residues. About this clonotype itself: This may stem from a read error, because a much larger clone lies one nucleotide away.

In TCRdb, the PCR reads were re-called with MiXCR into one record per CDR3 protein. The sample includes 300,000 to 350,000 distinct CDR3 sequences, about a fifth of them seen just once. The receptor's source is a human donor in good health. Some libraries in this study had Jurkat cell RNA spiked in. V is TRBV30 and J is TRBJ2-1; TRBD2 matches at 10 bases. The sequencing input was naive CD8+ T cells from blood, with Jurkat cell RNA spiked in. The subset is: FACS-sorted CD8+CD4-CCR7+CD45RA+ naive T cells. The chain's CDR3 is CAWGSGRGDNEQSF. The CDR3 DNA reads TGTGCCTGGGGCAGCGGGAGGGGTGACAATGAGCAGTCCTTC.